A single sample is the source of the 19 T cell receptor beta chains below, sequenced in a study of neurological immune-mediated disorders. TCRdb analysed the 5' RACE reads with MiXCR anew, one entry per CDR3 protein. The table shows roughly 52,000 distinct CDR3 sequences, with 4.5% to 7% occurring only once. Sequences were obtained from CD4+ T cells from blood. The receptors come from a woman younger than 30 with multiple sclerosis.

This clonotype has a count of ten or more. V gene TRBV20-1 combines with J gene TRBJ1-2, with 8 bases identical to TRBD1. Unmatched junction bases numbered 9, after V lost 4 bases and J lost 8 bases. Germline CDR1 reads DFQATT; CDR2 reads SNEGSKA (reference sequence). The CDR3 runs 13 residues. The chain's CDR3 is CSAKTDRAYGYTF. The CDR3 coding sequence is TGCAGTGCTAAGACGGACAGGGCCTACGGCTACACCTTC.

This clonotype was counted ten times or more. The chain employs TRBV19 and TRBJ2-3; 8 nucleotides line up with TRBD2. CDR3 length: 17 residues. CDR1 LNHDA and CDR2 SQIVND come from the germline V gene (reference sequence). Trimming removed 4 bases from V and 7 bases from J; junction bases left unmatched: 16. The CDR3 sequence is CASSTLVSGGLRNTQYF. As DNA, the CDR3 is TGTGCCAGTAGTACCCTCGTGAGCGGGGGATTAAGAAATACGCAGTATTTT.

In its sample, this clonotype was seen many times. The chain couples TRBV7-2 to TRBJ2-3, with D perhaps TRBD1 (5 bases). This CDR3 has 14 amino acids. Per germline, CDR1 SGHTA and CDR2 FQGNSA. Between the trimmed V and J ends, which lost 5 bases and 4 bases, there was a span of 13 bases. The CDR3 bases are TGTGCCAGCAGCCATAACGTAGGGGCAGATACGCAGTATTTT. Its protein is CASSHNVGADTQYF.

This clonotype appeared many times. The V call is TRBV7-8, the J call TRBJ1-2, with 7 bases aligning to TRBD1. The germline CDR1 and CDR2 sequences are SGHVS and FQNEAQ. The CDR3 contains 15 residues. V lost 2 bases and J lost 7; bases outside the gene matches: 10. The CDR3 spells CASSLSGTVGGGYTF. The CDR3 DNA follows: TGTGCCAGCAGCTTAAGCGGGACAGTGGGTGGTGGCTACACCTTC.

The chain carries TRBV7-6 and TRBJ2-1; 12 bases map to TRBD2. V shed 4 bases, J shed 7 bases, and the junction held 8 bases outside the gene matches. The length of the CDR3 is 16 residues. Germline V gene data show CDR1 as SGHVS and CDR2 as FNYEAQ. The CDR3 reads CASSYLAGGPGNEQFF. The DNA of the CDR3 is TGTGCCAGCAGCTACCTAGCGGGAGGGCCAGGGAATGAGCAGTTCTTC. The entire variable domain, with the rest obtained from reference TRBV7-6 and TRBJ2-1, is as follows: GAGVSQSPRYKVTKRGQDVALRCDPISGHVSLYWYRQALGQGPEFLTYFNYEAQQDKSGLPNDRFSAERPEGSISTLTIQRTEQRDSAMYRCASSYLAGGPGNEQFFGPGTRLTVL.

This clonotype was found a few times. The chain has TRBV19 and TRBJ2-6, with a weak D call TRBD1 (7 bases). Germline CDR1 reads LNHDA; CDR2 reads SQIVND (reference sequence). V lost 6 bases, J lost 4 bases, and 13 bases lay in between. The CDR3 extends over 15 amino acids. CDR3: CASRTGAGGANVLTF. The CDR3, as DNA: TGTGCCAGTAGAACAGGGGCGGGAGGGGCCAACGTCCTGACTTTC.

This clonotype was observed at least ten times. The V and J genes are TRBV30 and TRBJ1-2, with TRBD1 identical over 9 bases. There are 14 residues in the CDR3. Germline lookup yields CDR1 GTSNPN and CDR2 SVGIG (reference sequence). Unmatched junction bases numbered 12, after V lost 3 bases and J lost 10 bases. In DNA, the CDR3 is TGTGCCTGGAGAAGAGGCAGTGGGACAGGGCCCTACACCTTC. Its protein product is CAWRRGSGTGPYTF. Full variable domain (remainder filled in from reference TRBV30 and TRBJ1-2): SQTIHQWPATLVQPVGSPLSLECTVEGTSNPNLYWYRQAAGRGLQLLFYSVGIGQISSEVPQNLSASRPQDRQFILSSKKLLLSDSGFYLCAWRRGSGTGPYTFGSGTRLTVV.

Regarding this clonotype: A much more abundant neighbour one base away suggests this may be a read error. The chain combines TRBV3-1 with TRBJ1-5; D not certain. There are 13 residues in the CDR3. Germline V gene lookup returns CDR1 LGHDT and CDR2 YNNKEL (reference sequence). CDR3 coding DNA: TGTGCCAGCAACCAAAGCCAGAAACAGCCCCAGCATTTT. Amino acid sequence: CASNQSQKQPQHF.

This clonotype was detected many times. The V and J genes are TRBV20-1 and TRBJ2-1; D remains ambiguous. The CDR3 extends over 12 amino acids. The V gene's germline CDR1 is DFQATT and CDR2 SNEGSKA (reference sequence). V shed 3 bases and J shed 6 bases, with 9 bases lying between them. CDR3 sequence (DNA): TGCAGTGCTAGTCCGGGTCCCAATGAGCAGTTCTTC. Protein: CSASPGPNEQFF.

This clonotype was found many times. This chain links TRBV5-1 with TRBJ2-1; D may be TRBD2 (6 bases). Trimming shortened V by 0 bases and J by 3 bases, and 7 bases separated the two germline ends. The CDR3 covers 14 residues. CDR1 and CDR2 (germline): SGHRS, YFSETQ. The CDR3 protein is CASSLGLVYNEQFF. CDR3 coding DNA: TGCGCCAGCAGCTTGGGACTAGTCTACAATGAGCAGTTCTTC.

The sample holds many counts of this clonotype. The chain recombines TRBV12-3 or TRBV12-4 with TRBJ1-2; TRBD1 aligns across 9 bases. V shed 2 bases, J shed 7 bases, and the junction held 8 bases outside the gene matches. This CDR3 comprises 15 residues. This CDR3 is CASSLYPTGGSGYTF. In DNA, the CDR3 is TGTGCCAGCAGTTTATACCCGACAGGGGGTAGTGGCTACACCTTC.

At least ten counts were recorded for this clonotype. The gene calls are TRBV19 and TRBJ1-5, with 8 bases matching TRBD1. In germline, CDR1 is LNHDA, CDR2 SQIVND (reference sequence). Losses at the gene ends were 7 bases for V and 4 bases for J; bases not matched to a gene: 12. The CDR3 length is 16 residues. CDR3: CASTSLQGGPNQPQHF. The DNA of the CDR3 is TGTGCCAGTACCTCTTTACAGGGGGGCCCTAATCAGCCCCAGCATTTT.

This clonotype came up many times. The rearrangement uses TRBV5-1 and TRBJ2-7, with D unresolved. The CDR3 is made up of 12 amino acids. V lost 0 bases to trimming and J lost 5 bases, with 6 bases between them. Germline loops: CDR1 SGHRS, CDR2 YFSETQ. The CDR3 DNA reads TGCGCCAGCAGCTTGGAGTGGAACGAGCAGTACTTC. This gives the protein CASSLEWNEQYF.

This clonotype was counted many times. The chain carries TRBV7-3 and TRBJ2-2; a weak D match, TRBD1 (6 bases). V was cut by 3 bases and J by 1 base, with 15 bases left in between. Germline CDR1 and CDR2: SGHTA and FQGTGA. CDR3 length equals 17 residues. CDR3 protein: CASSFPTGTLNTGELFF. CDR3 DNA: TGTGCCAGCAGCTTCCCTACCGGGACACTGAACACCGGGGAGCTGTTTTTT. The whole variable domain, remainder taken from reference TRBV7-3 and TRBJ2-2, is GAGVSQTPSNKVTEKGKYVELRCDPISGHTALYWYRQSLGQGPEFLIYFQGTGAADDSGLPNDRFFAVRPEGSVSTLKIQRTERGDSAVYLCASSFPTGTLNTGELFFGEGSRLTVL.

This clonotype was picked up many times. The CDR3 reads CSSLRGGTQYF. DNA of the CDR3: TGCAGCTCCCTTCGGGGGGGTACGCAGTATTTT. The V and J genes are TRBV29-1 and TRBJ2-3, with TRBD2 identical over 8 bases. J lost 8 bases, V lost 8 bases, and 6 bases had no gene match. Per germline, CDR1 SQVTM and CDR2 ANQGSEA. The CDR3 runs to 11 residues.

This clonotype was observed at least ten times. This chain uses TRBV6-2 or TRBV6-3 with TRBJ2-2, with a weak D call TRBD2 (5 bases). V was shortened by 2 bases and J by 8 bases, with 12 bases between the two germline ends. Germline lookup yields CDR1 MNHEY and CDR2 SVGEGT. The CDR3 loop spans 14 amino acids. CDR3 residues: CASSYRPERGELFF. The CDR3 nucleotides read TGTGCCAGCAGTTACCGCCCGGAGCGGGGGGAGCTGTTTTTT.

Regarding this clonotype: A read error may produce the germline difference seen at one junction end. This chain joins TRBV29-1 and TRBJ1-1; 9 nucleotides line up with TRBD1. This CDR3 is 15 amino acids long. Germline V gene lookup returns CDR1 SQVTM and CDR2 ANQGSEA. CDR3 loop: CSVTHLQGANSEAFF. CDR3 bases: TGCAGTGTGACCCACTTACAGGGGGCGAACAGTGAAGCTTTCTTT.

This clonotype showed up many times. This chain links TRBV12-3 or TRBV12-4 with TRBJ1-3; D perhaps matches TRBD1 (5 bases). There are 15 residues in the CDR3. The V end was cut by 6 bases, the J end by 4 bases, with 16 bases between. The CDR3 DNA reads TGTGCCAGCAGCAGTAGCCTACGGGGCGGAAACACCATATATTTT. Protein: CASSSSLRGGNTIYF.

This clonotype has at least ten counts. The chain couples TRBV30 to TRBJ1-6; 9 bases fit TRBD1. CDR1 is GTSNPN, CDR2 SVGIG, per germline (reference sequence). CDR3 length: 15 amino acids. The trim removed 4 bases at V and 7 bases at J, leaving 8 bases unmatched. DNA of the CDR3: TGTGCCTGGACCCAACGGGACAGGGAGAATTCACCCCTCCACTTT. This gives the protein CAWTQRDRENSPLHF.